The 12 T cell receptor beta chains presented below share a single source sample, sequenced in a study of T cell responses to AZD1222 COVID-19 vaccine. Measured with immunoSEQ multiplex PCR; TCRdb has only the in-frame clones, and not every one. Of about 140,000 clones detected, 80% to 95% appear once; the ten largest clones hold roughly 3.1%. This specimen was peripheral blood, taken on day 0 of AZD1222 vaccination. These receptors originate from an adult in good health.

CDR3 nucleotide sequence: TGCAGCGTTTCTCAGGATCCGGCCACTGAAGCTTTCTTT. Encoded protein: CSVSQDPATEAFF. The rearrangement links TRBV29-1 to TRBJ1-1, with D unclear. This CDR3 spans 13 amino acids. The ends were cut back, 5 bases at V and 4 bases at J, with 14 bases in the middle. Per germline, CDR1 SQVTM and CDR2 ANQGSEA.

In this sample, this clone turned up once. The chain carries TRBV10-3 and TRBJ2-7; D is uncertain. The CDR3 has 11 amino acids. CDR1 and CDR2 from the germline V gene are ENHRY and SYGVKD. Trimming shortened V by 1 base and J by 6 bases, and 4 bases separated the two germline ends. The CDR3 spells CAISELAEQYF. In nucleotides, the CDR3 is TGTGCCATCAGTGAGTTGGCCGAGCAGTACTTC.

The chain has TRBV28 and TRBJ1-2; TRBD1 agrees at 9 bases. Germline CDR1 is MDHEN and CDR2 is SYDVKM. The trim removed 5 bases at V and 5 bases at J, leaving 15 bases unmatched. The CDR3 is 17 residues long. CDR3 loop: CASSTSAGTGLLYGYTF. In nucleotides, the CDR3 is TGTGCCAGCAGTACCTCGGCCGGGACAGGGCTTCTTTATGGCTACACCTTC.

The V gene is TRBV15, the J gene TRBJ1-2; the match to TRBD1 covers 11 bases. Germline assignment: CDR1 LNHNV and CDR2 YYDKDF (reference sequence). The V gene end was trimmed by 3 bases and the J gene end by 5 bases; junction bases not matched to a gene: 8. This CDR3 region has 16 residues. The CDR3 DNA sequence: TGTGCCACCAGCAGGCCGTGGACAGGGGGCAGATATGGCTACACCTTC. This gives the protein CATSRPWTGGRYGYTF. The entire variable domain, with the rest obtained from reference TRBV15 and TRBJ1-2, is as follows: DAMVIQNPRYQVTQFGKPVTLSCSQTLNHNVMYWYQQKSSQAPKLLFHYYDKDFNNEADTPDNFQSRRPNTSFCFLDIRSPGLGDTAMYLCATSRPWTGGRYGYTFGSGTRLTVV.

The chain combines TRBV5-4 with TRBJ2-5; 8 nucleotides match TRBD1. This CDR3 has 14 amino acids. With V trimmed by 4 bases and J by 4 bases, 6 bases remained unmatched. Germline CDR1 SGHNT, CDR2 YYREEE (reference sequence). CDR3 sequence reads: CASSPRGRPETQYF. The CDR3 region has the DNA TGTGCCAGCAGCCCCAGGGGGCGGCCAGAGACCCAGTACTTC.

The chain joins TRBV28 to TRBJ1-5, with D unclear. CDR1 MDHEN and CDR2 SYDVKM come from the germline V gene. V lost 2 bases, J lost 1 base, and 15 bases lay in between. The CDR3 runs to 17 residues. CDR3 sequence (DNA): TGTGCCAGCAGTTTAGTGTTCGGCAGGTCCAGCAATCAGCCCCAGCATTTT. This sequence encodes CASSLVFGRSSNQPQHF.

The genes are TRBV4-3 and TRBJ2-1; the D call may be TRBD1 or TRBD2 (6 bases each). With 1 base removed from V and 6 bases from J, the gap between germline ends came to 22 bases. CDR3 length: 18 amino acids. Germline assignment: CDR1 LGHNA and CDR2 YSLEER. The CDR3 DNA follows: TGCGCCAGCAGCCAAGCGGATCCCAGGACAGCGGGTCCCAATGAGCAGTTCTTC. Residues: CASSQADPRTAGPNEQFF.

V gene TRBV7-6 combines with J gene TRBJ2-4; 12 positions match TRBD1. From germline, CDR1 is SGHVS and CDR2 FNYEAQ. Trimming took 5 bases from V and 1 from J; bases not matched to a gene: 15. CDR3 length: 20 residues. Written as DNA, the CDR3 is TGTGCCAGCAGCCTTTGTAAGGGGACAGGGGGCGTTTGGGCCAAAAACATTCAGTACTTC. It encodes CASSLCKGTGGVWAKNIQYF. The full variable domain, its missing parts supplied by reference TRBV7-6 and TRBJ2-4, is GAGVSQSPRYKVTKRGQDVALRCDPISGHVSLYWYRQALGQGPEFLTYFNYEAQQDKSGLPNDRFSAERPEGSISTLTIQRTEQRDSAMYRCASSLCKGTGGVWAKNIQYFGAGTRLSVL.

The V call is TRBV5-1, the J call TRBJ1-3; perhaps TRBD1 as D (5 bases). Germline V gives CDR1 SGHRS, CDR2 YFSETQ. Trimming shortened V by 5 bases and J by 0 bases, and 12 bases separated the two germline ends. The CDR3 has 15 amino acids. CDR3 amino acids: CASRSDTYSGNTIYF. Here the CDR3 DNA reads TGCGCCAGCAGATCGGACACCTACTCTGGAAACACCATATATTTT. Full variable domain (rest looked up from reference TRBV5-1 and TRBJ1-3): KAGVTQTPRYLIKTRGQQVTLSCSPISGHRSVSWYQQTPGQGLQFLFEYFSETQRNKGNFPGRFSGRQFSNSRSEMNVSTLELGDSALYLCASRSDTYSGNTIYFGEGSWLTVV.

The rearrangement joins TRBV11-3 to TRBJ2-1; 8 bases line up with TRBD2. This CDR3 has 15 amino acids. The V segment lost 5 bases and the J segment 6 bases; nucleotides outside the gene matches: 9. CDR1 SGHNT and CDR2 YENEEA come from the germline V gene. The CDR3 region is CASSQGLAQGNEQFF. Here the CDR3 DNA reads TGTGCCAGCAGCCAAGGACTAGCCCAAGGCAATGAGCAGTTCTTC.

In its sample, this clone was seen once. The CDR3 region is CASSPGGNFKAFF. The DNA of the CDR3 is TGTGCCAGCAGCCCAGGTGGGAACTTCAAGGCTTTCTTT. The chain employs TRBV7-2 and TRBJ1-1; unclear D gene. The CDR3 is 13 residues long. Germline lookup yields CDR1 SGHTA and CDR2 FQGNSA. The ends were cut back, 5 bases at V and 11 bases at J, with 18 bases in the middle.

This clone was detected once. The rearrangement uses TRBV2 and TRBJ2-3; no clear D gene. V was trimmed by 4 bases and J by 6 bases, leaving 5 bases between them. Germline V gene lookup returns CDR1 SNHLY and CDR2 FYNNEI. This CDR3 region has 11 residues. The CDR3 sequence: CASSVADTQYF. The CDR3 DNA reads as TGTGCCAGCAGTGTGGCTGATACGCAGTATTTT.